The 4 T cell receptor beta chains reported below all come from one sample, sequenced in a study of blood T cell repertoires in COVID-19. Using immunoSEQ multiplex PCR, the repertoire was profiled, and TCRdb retains in-frame clones only, with some absent. In the table there are approximately 97,000 clones, 90% of which are singletons. The sequenced material came from peripheral blood. These receptors came from a man aged 55 to 70 with acute or convalescent COVID-19.

The rearrangement uses TRBV5-1 and TRBJ1-4; 7 nucleotides line up with TRBD1. The germline V gene has CDR1 SGHRS and CDR2 YFSETQ. The V gene end was trimmed by 4 bases and the J gene end by 7 bases; junction bases not matched to a gene: 4. The CDR3 loop spans 13 amino acids. CDR3 sequence (DNA): TGCGCCAGCAGCCCCGACAGGGCTGAAAAACTGTTTTTT. Protein: CASSPDRAEKLFF.

The chain has TRBV9 and TRBJ2-5, with a possible D match to TRBD2 (6 bases). The CDR3 length is 13 residues. Trimming left V 3 bases short and J 10 bases short, with 16 bases between. Germline V gene data show CDR1 as SGDLS and CDR2 as YYNGEE. The DNA for the CDR3 is TGTGCCAGCAGCGGGACTACCGGGGCCGACCAGTACTTC. Translation gives CASSGTTGADQYF.

The chain couples TRBV29-1 to TRBJ2-5; 10 positions match TRBD1. Germline V lookup: CDR1 SQVTM, CDR2 ANQGSEA. The CDR3 has 12 residues. V dropped 6 bases and J dropped 4; count of bases not matched to a gene: 2. The CDR3 protein is CSVDRGRETQYF. The CDR3 coding sequence is TGCAGCGTAGACAGGGGGCGAGAGACCCAGTACTTC.

The chain uses TRBV2 and TRBJ1-1; D is possibly TRBD1 (6 bases). The CDR3 sequence is 12 residues long. V shed 6 bases and J shed 4 bases, with 9 bases lying between them. The germline V gene has CDR1 SNHLY and CDR2 FYNNEI. CDR3 in DNA: TGTGCCAGCAGCTCACAGGGCACTGAAGCTTTCTTT. It is translated as CASSSQGTEAFF.